These 7 T cell receptor beta chains came from one sample sequenced in a study of shared clonotypes between healthy human individuals. TCRdb's table, derived via immunoSEQ multiplex PCR, lists solely in-frame clones and lacks some. The sample has 110,000 or so clones, 55% to 70% seen once; the top ten hold around 26%. The sample comprised memory CD8+ T cells sorted from blood. Subset: CD45RO+ cells pooled with CCR7-negative TemRA cells. These receptors were obtained from a woman between 25 and 40 years old in good health.

The chain joins TRBV6-6 to TRBJ1-1; D remains unclear. Germline-derived CDR1 and CDR2 are MNHNY and SVGAGI (reference sequence). V was cut by 10 bases and J by 3 bases, with 12 bases left in between. The CDR3 runs to 12 residues. CDR3: CAIRSGDTEAFF. The CDR3 DNA is TGTGCCATCCGTTCCGGGGACACTGAAGCTTTCTTT.

Many counts were recorded for this clone. The chain is built from TRBV28 and TRBJ2-5; D might be TRBD1 (6 bases). CDR3 length: 15 amino acids. The germline V and J ends were trimmed by 5 bases and 0 bases, with 13 bases remaining between them. Germline V lookup: CDR1 MDHEN, CDR2 SYDVKM. The CDR3 nucleotides read TGTGCCAGCAGTCAGGGGTCAGGGGACCAAGAGACCCAGTACTTC. Translation gives CASSQGSGDQETQYF.

A few counts support this clone. This chain uses TRBV6-5 with TRBJ2-7, with 8 nucleotides matching TRBD1. Germline CDR1 and CDR2: MNHEY and SVGAGI. The CDR3 spans 13 residues. The V gene end was trimmed by 5 bases and the J gene end by 3 bases; junction bases not matched to a gene: 3. DNA of the CDR3: TGTGCCAGCAGTACGGGACAGGACTACGAGCAGTACTTC. The encoded protein is CASSTGQDYEQYF.

V is TRBV6-1 and J is TRBJ1-3; D is uncertain. This CDR3 comprises 15 residues. V was pared by 7 bases and J by 0 bases, with 13 bases between. Germline V CDR1 and CDR2: MNHNS, SASEGT. In DNA, the CDR3 is TGTGCCAGCAACCTCGACGTTAGCTCTGGAAACACCATATATTTT. It translates to CASNLDVSSGNTIYF.

This clone has only one observation. CDR3 nucleotides: TGTGCCAGCAGCTTGACTCGGGACAGCCTAGTGTACGAGCAGTACTTC. It translates to CASSLTRDSLVYEQYF. V usage is TRBV5-6 and J usage is TRBJ2-7; 7 bases are shared with TRBD1. V dropped 1 base and J dropped 4; count of bases not matched to a gene: 11. This CDR3 spans 16 amino acids. Germline V gene data show CDR1 as SGHDT and CDR2 as YYEEEE.

The sample holds many counts of this clone. V is TRBV6-6 and J is TRBJ2-3; D is perhaps TRBD1 (7 bases). Germline assignment: CDR1 MNHNY and CDR2 SVGAGI (reference sequence). There are 14 residues in the CDR3. With 1 base removed from V and 6 bases from J, the gap between germline ends came to 11 bases. In DNA form, the CDR3 reads TGTGCCAGCAGTTACTGGCAGGGGGGCGATACGCAGTATTTT. Protein sequence: CASSYWQGGDTQYF.

This CDR3 reads CASSLGSGRIFYEQYF. CDR3 bases: TGTGCCAGCAGCTTAGGTAGCGGCCGAATATTTTACGAGCAGTACTTC. The V gene is TRBV11-2, the J gene TRBJ2-5; weak D call: TRBD2 (6 bases). The J call is in doubt because the DNA end fits TRBJ2-7 better. Germline lookup yields CDR1 SGHAT and CDR2 FQNNGV. The CDR3 loop spans 16 amino acids.